These 5 T cell receptor beta chains share one sample of origin, sequenced in a study of blood T cell repertoires in COVID-19. Sequencing used immunoSEQ multiplex PCR; TCRdb keeps in-frame clones, though not all of them. This table has approximately 340,000 clones, 80% to 95% appearing once. Sequencing input: PBMCs or T cells enriched from blood (not recorded which). The receptors originated from a middle-aged woman who had been exposed to COVID-19.

The rearrangement uses TRBV1 and TRBJ1-2; TRBD1, the D gene given by the table, was not confirmed from the DNA. TRBV1 is a pseudogene locus. The CDR3 extends over 14 amino acids. CDR3 loop: CTSSHKQGNYGYTF. As DNA, the CDR3 is TGCACCAGCAGCCACAAGCAGGGGAACTATGGCTACACCTTC.

The chain links TRBV12-3 or TRBV12-4 to TRBJ2-1, with 7 positions matching TRBD1. This CDR3 has 12 residues. After removal of 4 bases from V and 15 bases from J, the junction contained 9 bases not matched to a gene. The CDR3 spells CASSSQGIPPFF. The CDR3 DNA sequence: TGTGCCAGCAGTTCACAGGGGATCCCCCCGTTCTTC.

The sample holds one count of this clone. The genes are TRBV6-5 and TRBJ1-2, with a possible D match to TRBD1 (6 bases). With 2 bases removed from V and 4 bases from J, the gap between germline ends came to 8 bases. The CDR3 totals 13 residues. Per germline, CDR1 MNHEY and CDR2 SVGAGI. This chain's CDR3 is CASSYRGGYGYTF. Written as DNA, the CDR3 is TGTGCCAGCAGTTACAGGGGGGGCTATGGCTACACCTTC.

The sample holds a few counts of this clone. J is TRBJ1-2 and V is TRBV7-2; 7 bases line up with TRBD1. The germline V gene encodes CDR1 SGHTA and CDR2 FQGNSA. The CDR3 length is 15 residues. V shed 4 bases, J shed 7 bases, and the junction held 12 bases outside the gene matches. CDR3: CASSSRQGPLVGYTF. CDR3 bases: TGTGCCAGCAGCTCCCGACAGGGACCTCTTGTTGGCTACACCTTC.

The chain links TRBV7-9 to TRBJ1-2; 11 bases map to TRBD1. From germline, CDR1 is SEHNR and CDR2 FQNEAQ (reference sequence). CDR3 length: 17 residues. The V and J ends lost 3 bases and 6 bases, in that order; junction bases with no gene match: 12. The CDR3 DNA follows: TGTGCCAGCAGCTTTTCGGACAGGGGGCCTCGGAGTGATGGCTACACCTTC. This sequence encodes CASSFSDRGPRSDGYTF.